This T cell receptor beta chain was captured by sequencing in a study of T cell clonotyping in hematopoietic cell transplantation. As for this clone: The target antigen is unknown.

The method was immunoSEQ multiplex PCR; TCRdb's version includes in-frame clones alone and lacks a portion of them. The table has 1,500 to 2,000 clones, about 79% seen once. General observations from the study: Recipient TCR diversity dropped after transplant; expanded clonotypes rose from day 30 to 180. Few recipient clonotypes overlapped donors; over 95% were de novo at given depth.

The CDR3 has 14 residues. Germline-derived CDR1 and CDR2 are SGHDT and YYEEEE. The J segment lost 8 bases and the V segment lost 6 bases, leaving 11 bases of the junction unmatched. This specimen consisted of PBMCs, obtained 30 days after allogeneic stem cell transplant. The sequence was collected from a male patient younger than 45 who had an allogeneic stem cell transplant, so T cells may come from the graft donor. Some clones in this sample may be carry-over from other donors' samples. This chain links TRBV5-6 with TRBJ2-5, with 9 positions matching TRBD1. The CDR3 DNA reads as TGTGCCAGCATTTCCGGGACAGGGAGGACCACCCAGTACTTC. Its protein product is CASISGTGRTTQYF.